Given below is one TCR beta chain in context. Its antigen is as yet unknown. The data originate from a study of cytomegalovirus exposure and HLA in healthy donors. Across the study: Of 300 to 500 genotyped donors, roughly 76% grouped in the Caucasian-associated ancestry cluster. Findings and limits, study-wide: Other equally common chains were less clonally expanded than HLA-associated TCR beta chains, a later analysis showed. Researchers reported that a few CMV-associated chains were confirmed in vitro as CMV antigen-specific. A later analysis showed TCR association rates differing by HLA locus, peaking at DRB1 and lowest at HLA-C.

V was trimmed by 0 bases and J by 0 bases, leaving 11 bases between them. Per the germline V gene, CDR1 is LGHNA and CDR2 is YNFKEQ. The CDR3 loop spans 16 amino acids. PCR primers comprised 60 Vbeta and 13 Jbeta primers. Generated by immunoSEQ multiplex PCR, the TCRdb table keeps only in-frame clones and is missing some. The sample lists 150,000 to 160,000 clones, over 70% occurring once. The V call is TRBV4-2, the J call TRBJ1-2; the D gene is possibly TRBD1 (6 bases). The receptor comes from a man younger than 40 in good health and CMV-seronegative. Input material: PBMCs. The DNA of the CDR3 is TGTGCCAGCAGCCAAGATAATCAGGGGACTAACTATGGCTACACCTTC. This codes for CASSQDNQGTNYGYTF.